This T cell receptor beta chain was captured by sequencing in a study of cytomegalovirus exposure and HLA in healthy donors. Trimming took 4 bases from V and 2 from J, leaving 9 bases between them. Germline-derived CDR1 and CDR2 are SGHVS and FNYEAQ. This CDR3 has 13 residues. The PCR was carried out with 60 Vbeta primers and 13 Jbeta primers. TCRdb keeps only in-frame clones here, not all; method: immunoSEQ multiplex PCR. The data hold about 150,000 clones, with roughly 77% observed a single time. The sequenced sample was PBMCs. J is TRBJ2-7 and V is TRBV7-6, with D possibly being TRBD1 (5 bases). This clonotype originated in a human donor in good health. The CDR3: CASSSTVPYEQYF. CDR3 bases: TGTGCCAGCAGCTCGACAGTCCCCTACGAGCAGTACTTC.